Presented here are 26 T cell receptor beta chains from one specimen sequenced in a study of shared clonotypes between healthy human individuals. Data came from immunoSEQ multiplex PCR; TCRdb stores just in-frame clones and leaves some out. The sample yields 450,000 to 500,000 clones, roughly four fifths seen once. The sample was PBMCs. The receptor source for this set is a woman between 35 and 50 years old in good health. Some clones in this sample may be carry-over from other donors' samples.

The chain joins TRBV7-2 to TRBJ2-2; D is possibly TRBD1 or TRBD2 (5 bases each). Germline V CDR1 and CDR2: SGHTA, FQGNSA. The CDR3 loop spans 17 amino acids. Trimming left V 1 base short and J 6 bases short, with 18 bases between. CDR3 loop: CASSLGGSRAGSGELFF. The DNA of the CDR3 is TGTGCCAGCAGCTTAGGCGGTAGCAGGGCGGGCTCCGGGGAGCTGTTTTTT.

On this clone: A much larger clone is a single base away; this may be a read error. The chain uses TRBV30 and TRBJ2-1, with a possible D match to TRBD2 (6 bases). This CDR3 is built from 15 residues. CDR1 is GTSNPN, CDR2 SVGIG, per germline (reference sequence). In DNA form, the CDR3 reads TGTGCCTGGAGCTCGCGGGGCGGGATGTACAATGAGCGGTTCTTC. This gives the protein CAWSSRGGMYNERFF.

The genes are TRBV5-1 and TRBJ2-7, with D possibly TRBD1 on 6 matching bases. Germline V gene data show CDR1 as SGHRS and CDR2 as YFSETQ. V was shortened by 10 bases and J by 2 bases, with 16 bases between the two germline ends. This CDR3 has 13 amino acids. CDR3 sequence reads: CASQQGRAYEQYF. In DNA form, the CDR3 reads TGCGCCTCTCAACAGGGTAGGGCCTACGAGCAGTACTTC.

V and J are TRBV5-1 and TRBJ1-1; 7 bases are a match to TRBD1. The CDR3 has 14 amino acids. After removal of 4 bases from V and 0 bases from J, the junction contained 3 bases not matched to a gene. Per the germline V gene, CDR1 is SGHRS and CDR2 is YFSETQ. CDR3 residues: CASSGGQMNTEAFF. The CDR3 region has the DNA TGCGCCAGCAGCGGGGGACAGATGAACACTGAAGCTTTCTTT. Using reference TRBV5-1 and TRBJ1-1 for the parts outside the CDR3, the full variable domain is KAGVTQTPRYLIKTRGQQVTLSCSPISGHRSVSWYQQTPGQGLQFLFEYFSETQRNKGNFPGRFSGRQFSNSRSEMNVSTLELGDSALYLCASSGGQMNTEAFFGQGTRLTVV.

CDR3 protein: CASSLVGIETQYF. Here the CDR3 DNA reads TGTGCCAGCAGCTTGGTTGGTATCGAGACCCAGTACTTC. This chain connects TRBV5-6 to TRBJ2-5; D unclear. Trimming removed 0 bases from V and 5 bases from J, with 8 bases in between. This CDR3 spans 13 amino acids. Germline V gene lookup returns CDR1 SGHDT and CDR2 YYEEEE.

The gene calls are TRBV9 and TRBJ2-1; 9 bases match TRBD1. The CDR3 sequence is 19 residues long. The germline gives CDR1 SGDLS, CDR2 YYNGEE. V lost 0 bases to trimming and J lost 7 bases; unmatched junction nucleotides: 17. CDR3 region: CASSVGPPTGGGTGNEQFF. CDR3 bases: TGTGCCAGCAGCGTAGGGCCCCCGACAGGGGGGGGGACTGGGAATGAGCAGTTCTTC.

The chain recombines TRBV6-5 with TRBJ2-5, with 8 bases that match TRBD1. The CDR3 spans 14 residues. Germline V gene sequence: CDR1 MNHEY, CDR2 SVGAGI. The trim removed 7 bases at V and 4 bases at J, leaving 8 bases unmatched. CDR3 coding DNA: TGTGCCAGCACTCCAACAGGGGGTCGAGAGACCCAGTACTTC. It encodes CASTPTGGRETQYF.

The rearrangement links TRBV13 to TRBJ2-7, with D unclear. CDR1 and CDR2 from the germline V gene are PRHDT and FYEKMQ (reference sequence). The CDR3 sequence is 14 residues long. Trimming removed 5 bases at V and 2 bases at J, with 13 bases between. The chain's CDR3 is CASSPPGRTYEQYF. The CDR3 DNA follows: TGTGCCAGCAGCCCACCCGGCCGTACCTACGAGCAGTACTTC.

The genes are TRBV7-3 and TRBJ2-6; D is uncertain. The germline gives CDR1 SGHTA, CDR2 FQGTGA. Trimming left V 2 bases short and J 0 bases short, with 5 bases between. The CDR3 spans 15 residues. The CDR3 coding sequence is TGTGCCAGCAGCTTAGAGGTCTCTGGGGCCAACGTCCTGACTTTC. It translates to CASSLEVSGANVLTF.

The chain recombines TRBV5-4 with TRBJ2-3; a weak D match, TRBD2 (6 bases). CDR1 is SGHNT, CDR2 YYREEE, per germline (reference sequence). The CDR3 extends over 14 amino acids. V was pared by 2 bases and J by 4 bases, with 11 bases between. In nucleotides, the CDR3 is TGTGCCAGCAGCTTCACGGGAGCAGCAGATACGCAGTATTTT. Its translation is CASSFTGAADTQYF.

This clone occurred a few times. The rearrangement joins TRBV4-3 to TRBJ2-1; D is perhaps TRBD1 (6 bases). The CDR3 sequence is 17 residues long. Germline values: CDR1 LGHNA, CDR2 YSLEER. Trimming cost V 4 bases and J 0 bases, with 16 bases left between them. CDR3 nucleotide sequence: TGCGCCAGCAGCCCGGCTACAGGGCGAGGCTCCTACAATGAGCAGTTCTTC. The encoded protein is CASSPATGRGSYNEQFF.

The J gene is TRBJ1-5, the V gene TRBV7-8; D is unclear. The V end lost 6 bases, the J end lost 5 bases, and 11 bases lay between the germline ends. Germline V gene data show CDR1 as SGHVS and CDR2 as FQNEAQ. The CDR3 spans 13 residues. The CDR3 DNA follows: TGTGCCAGCAGTACACGCGGGGATCAGCCCCAGCATTTT. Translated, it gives CASSTRGDQPQHF.

DNA of the CDR3: TGTGCCAGCTCACCAGGGACTAGCGGGAGTAGCTACAATGAGCAGTTCTTC. Amino acid sequence: CASSPGTSGSSYNEQFF. The chain uses TRBV18 and TRBJ2-1; 14 bases align to TRBD2. J was trimmed by 3 bases and V by 2 bases; bases with no gene match: 3. The CDR3 totals 17 residues. Germline CDR1 and CDR2: KGHSH and LQKENI.

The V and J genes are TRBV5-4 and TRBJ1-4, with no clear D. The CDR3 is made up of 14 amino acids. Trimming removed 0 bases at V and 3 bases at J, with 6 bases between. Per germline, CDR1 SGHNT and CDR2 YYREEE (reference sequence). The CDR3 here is CASSLGVANEKLFF. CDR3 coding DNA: TGTGCCAGCAGCTTGGGGGTGGCTAATGAAAAACTGTTTTTT.

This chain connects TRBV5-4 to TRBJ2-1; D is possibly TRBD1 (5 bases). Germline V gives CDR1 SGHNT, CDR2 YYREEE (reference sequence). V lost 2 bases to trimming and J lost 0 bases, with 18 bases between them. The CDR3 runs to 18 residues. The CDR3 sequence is CASSLNAGAYSSYNEQFF. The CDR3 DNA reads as TGTGCCAGCAGCTTAAACGCTGGGGCCTATAGCTCCTACAATGAGCAGTTCTTC.

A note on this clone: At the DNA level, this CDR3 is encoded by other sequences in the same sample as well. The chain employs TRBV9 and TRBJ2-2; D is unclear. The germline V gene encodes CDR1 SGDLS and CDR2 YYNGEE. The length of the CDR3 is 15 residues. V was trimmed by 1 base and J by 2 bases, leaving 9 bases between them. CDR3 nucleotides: TGTGCCAGCAGCGTATTAGGCTCCAACACCGGGGAGCTGTTTTTT. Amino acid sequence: CASSVLGSNTGELFF.

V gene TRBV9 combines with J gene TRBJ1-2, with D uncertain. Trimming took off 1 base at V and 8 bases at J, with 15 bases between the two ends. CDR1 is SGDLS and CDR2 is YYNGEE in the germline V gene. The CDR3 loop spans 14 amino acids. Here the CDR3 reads CASSVSQAVRGYTF. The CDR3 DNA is TGTGCCAGCAGCGTAAGTCAGGCTGTGAGAGGCTACACCTTC.

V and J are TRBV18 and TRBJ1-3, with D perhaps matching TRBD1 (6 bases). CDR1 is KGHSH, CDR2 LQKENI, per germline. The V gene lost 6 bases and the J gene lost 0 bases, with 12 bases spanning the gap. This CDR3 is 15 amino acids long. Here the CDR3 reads CASSQIRGSGNTIYF. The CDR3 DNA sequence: TGTGCCAGCTCCCAGATCAGGGGCTCTGGAAACACCATATATTTT.

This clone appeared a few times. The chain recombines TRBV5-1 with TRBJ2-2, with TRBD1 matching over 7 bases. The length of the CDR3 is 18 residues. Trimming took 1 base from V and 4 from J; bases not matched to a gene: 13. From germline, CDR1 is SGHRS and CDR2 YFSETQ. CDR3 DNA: TGCGCCAGCAGCTTGAAGGGGATTAGACAGGGCGGCACCGGGGAGCTGTTTTTT. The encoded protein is CASSLKGIRQGGTGELFF.

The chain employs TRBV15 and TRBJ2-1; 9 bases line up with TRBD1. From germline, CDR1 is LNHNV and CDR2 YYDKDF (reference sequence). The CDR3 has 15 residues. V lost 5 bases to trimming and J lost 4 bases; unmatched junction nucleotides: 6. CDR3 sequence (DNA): TGTGCCACCAGCGGGACCGGGACAGGGTACAATGAGCAGTTCTTC. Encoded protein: CATSGTGTGYNEQFF. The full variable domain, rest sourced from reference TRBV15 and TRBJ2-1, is DAMVIQNPRYQVTQFGKPVTLSCSQTLNHNVMYWYQQKSSQAPKLLFHYYDKDFNNEADTPDNFQSRRPNTSFCFLDIRSPGLGDTAMYLCATSGTGTGYNEQFFGPGTRLTVL.

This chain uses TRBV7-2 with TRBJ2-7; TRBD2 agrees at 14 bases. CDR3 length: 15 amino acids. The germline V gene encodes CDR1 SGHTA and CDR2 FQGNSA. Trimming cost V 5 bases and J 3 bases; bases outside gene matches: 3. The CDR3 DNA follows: TGTGCCAGCAGCAAGGGACTAGCGGGAGACTACGAGCAGTACTTC. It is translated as CASSKGLAGDYEQYF.

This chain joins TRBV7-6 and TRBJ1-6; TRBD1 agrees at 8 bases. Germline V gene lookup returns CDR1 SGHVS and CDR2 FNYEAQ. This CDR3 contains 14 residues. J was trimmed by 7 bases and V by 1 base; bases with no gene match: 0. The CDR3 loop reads CASSLGTGNSPLHF. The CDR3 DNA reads TGTGCCAGCAGCTTAGGGACAGGGAATTCACCCCTCCACTTT.

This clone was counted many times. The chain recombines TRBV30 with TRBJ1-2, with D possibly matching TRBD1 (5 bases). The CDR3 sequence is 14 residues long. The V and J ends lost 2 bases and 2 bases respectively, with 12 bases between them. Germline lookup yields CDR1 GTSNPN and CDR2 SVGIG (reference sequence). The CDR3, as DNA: TGTGCCTGGAGTTTTGGGGGTGGGAACTATGGCTACACCTTC. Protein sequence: CAWSFGGGNYGYTF.

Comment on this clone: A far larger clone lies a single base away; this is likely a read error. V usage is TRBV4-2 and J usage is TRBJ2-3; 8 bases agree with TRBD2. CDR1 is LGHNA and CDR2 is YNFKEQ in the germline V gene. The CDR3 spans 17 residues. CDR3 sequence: CASSRALSGINTDAQYF. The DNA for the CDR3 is TGTGCCAGCAGTCGAGCCCTTAGCGGGATAAACACAGATGCGCAGTATTTT.

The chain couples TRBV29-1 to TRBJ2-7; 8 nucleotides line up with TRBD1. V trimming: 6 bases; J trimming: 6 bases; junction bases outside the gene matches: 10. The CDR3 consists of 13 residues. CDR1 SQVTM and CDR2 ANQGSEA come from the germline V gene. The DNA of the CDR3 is TGCAGCGTAAAACCGGACAGGGTGGGCGAGCAGTACTTC. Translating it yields CSVKPDRVGEQYF.

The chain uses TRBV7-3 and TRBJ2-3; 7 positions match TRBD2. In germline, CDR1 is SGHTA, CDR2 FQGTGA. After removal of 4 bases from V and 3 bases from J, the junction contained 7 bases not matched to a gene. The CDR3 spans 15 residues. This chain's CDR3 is CASSSIAGLTDTQYF. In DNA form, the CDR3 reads TGTGCCAGCAGCTCCATAGCGGGTTTAACAGATACGCAGTATTTT.